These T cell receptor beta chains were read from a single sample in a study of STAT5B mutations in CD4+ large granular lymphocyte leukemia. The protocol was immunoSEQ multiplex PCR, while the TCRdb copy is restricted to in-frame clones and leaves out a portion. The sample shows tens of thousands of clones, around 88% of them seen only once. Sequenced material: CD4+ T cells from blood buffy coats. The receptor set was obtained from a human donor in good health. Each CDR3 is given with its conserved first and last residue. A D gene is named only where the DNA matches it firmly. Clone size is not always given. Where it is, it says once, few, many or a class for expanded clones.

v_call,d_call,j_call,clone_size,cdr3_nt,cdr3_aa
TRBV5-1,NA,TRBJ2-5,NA,TGCGCCAGCATGGGGGGAGAGACCCAGTACTTC,CASMGGETQYF
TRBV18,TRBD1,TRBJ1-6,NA,TGTGCCAGCTCACCAACCCCTCTGACAGGGGCGGGATATTCACCCCTCCACTTT,CASSPTPLTGAGYSPLHF
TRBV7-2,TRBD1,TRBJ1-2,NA,TGTGCCAGCAGCTTAGGCGGACAGGGACTGGGTTATGGCTACACCTTC,CASSLGGQGLGYGYTF
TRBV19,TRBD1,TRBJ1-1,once,TGTGCCAGTAGTCCACCGGGACAGGGTGCCACTGAAGCTTTCTTT,CASSPPGQGATEAFF
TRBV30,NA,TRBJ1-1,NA,TGTGCCTGGAGTGTACTTGGGACGGAAGCTTTCTTT,CAWSVLGTEAFF
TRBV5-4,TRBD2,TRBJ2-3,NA,TGTGCCAGCAGCGTTACTAGCGGGGGCCCACCCGGGCCAGATACGCAGTATTTT,CASSVTSGGPPGPDTQYF
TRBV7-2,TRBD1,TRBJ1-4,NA,TGTGCCAGCAGTATGAGGACAGGGACCGAAAAACTGTTTTTT,CASSMRTGTEKLFF
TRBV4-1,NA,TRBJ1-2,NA,TGCGCCAGCAGCCAAGTCAGCGCCGGGGGCTACACCTTC,CASSQVSAGGYTF
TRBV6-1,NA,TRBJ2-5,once,TGTGCCAGCAGCCGACGGGACGGGACAGAGACCCAGTACTTC,CASSRRDGTETQYF
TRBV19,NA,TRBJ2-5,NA,TGTGCCAGTAGTACCGTGGACGGAGAGACCCAGTACTTC,CASSTVDGETQYF
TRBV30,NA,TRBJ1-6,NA,TGTGCCTGGACCCGTCTTCGCCCGGAATCACCCCTCCACTTT,CAWTRLRPESPLHF
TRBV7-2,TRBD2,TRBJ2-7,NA,TGTGCCAGCAGCCGCCCCCTAGCGGGGCTCTCCTACGAGCAGTACTTC,CASSRPLAGLSYEQYF
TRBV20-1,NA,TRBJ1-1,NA,TGCAGTGCTAGTAAACAGGTAGCTTTCTTT,CSASKQVAFF
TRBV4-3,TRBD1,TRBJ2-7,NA,TGCGCCAGCAGCCTGAGGGGACCGGGACAGGGGCCCGACGAGCAGTACTTC,CASSLRGPGQGPDEQYF
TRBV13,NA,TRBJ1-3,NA,TGTGCCAGCAGCTCGGACTTCTCTGGAAACACCATATATTTT,CASSSDFSGNTIYF
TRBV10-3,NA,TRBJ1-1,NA,TGTGCCACTAGGTCGGAGCTTACTATGAACACTGAAGCTTTCTTT,CATRSELTMNTEAFF
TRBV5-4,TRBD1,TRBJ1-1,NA,TGTGCCAGCAGCTCGGGGGACAGGACGAACACTGAAGCTTTCTTT,CASSSGDRTNTEAFF
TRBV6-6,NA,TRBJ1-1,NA,TGTGCCAGCAGTTACTCAGAGAACACTGAAGCTTTCTTT,CASSYSENTEAFF
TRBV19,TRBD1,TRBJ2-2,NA,TGTGCCAGCCGGGGGACAGGGAGGGACGGGGAGCTGTTTTTT,CASRGTGRDGELFF
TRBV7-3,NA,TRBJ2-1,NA,TGTGCCAGCAGCTTAGGCGGGACACACTACAATGAGCAGTTCTTC,CASSLGGTHYNEQFF
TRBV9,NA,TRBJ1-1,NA,TGTGCCAGCAGCGCGCGACAGTTCATGAACACTGAAGCTTTCTTT,CASSARQFMNTEAFF
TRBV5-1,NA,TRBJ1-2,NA,TGCGCCAGCAGCTGGACGGGAGGAGGCTACACCTTC,CASSWTGGGYTF
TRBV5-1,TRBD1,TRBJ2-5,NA,TGCGCCAGCAGTTCCGGGACAGGGGCTGGTGAGACCCAGTACTTC,CASSSGTGAGETQYF
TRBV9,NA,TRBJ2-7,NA,TGTGCCAGCAGCGTAGCATGGGGCGAGCAGTACTTC,CASSVAWGEQYF
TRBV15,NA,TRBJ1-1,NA,TGTGCCACCAGGAAGACGTGGCGAACTGAAGCTTTCTTT,CATRKTWRTEAFF